A single sample gave rise to the 13 T cell receptor beta chains below, sequenced in a study of blood T cell repertoires in COVID-19. Sequenced by immunoSEQ multiplex PCR; TCRdb stores in-frame clones only, minus some. Among about 400,000 clones listed, around 87% were seen once. Sequenced sample: peripheral blood. Every receptor here comes from a human donor in a cohort sampled during active COVID-19.

This chain joins TRBV3-1 (or the pseudogene TRBV3-2) and TRBJ2-7; tentatively, D is TRBD1 (5 bases). Germline CDR1 is LGHDT and CDR2 is YNNKEL (reference sequence). V lost 1 base and J lost 0, with 10 bases in between. CDR3 length: 15 amino acids. CDR3 loop: CASSQAQVSSYEQYF. The CDR3 nucleotides are TGTGCCAGCAGCCAAGCACAGGTGAGCTCCTACGAGCAGTACTTC.

The gene calls are TRBV7-3 and TRBJ2-3; 9 bases align to TRBD1. After removal of 5 bases from V and 3 bases from J, the junction contained 6 bases not matched to a gene. The CDR3 length is 15 residues. Per the germline V gene, CDR1 is SGHTA and CDR2 is FQGTGA. The CDR3 DNA reads TGTGCCAGCAGCCCGGACAGGGGAAAAACAGATACGCAGTATTTT. This encodes CASSPDRGKTDTQYF.

This chain links TRBV6-5 with TRBJ2-1, with 8 bases identical to TRBD2. J was trimmed by 8 bases and V by 8 bases; bases with no gene match: 8. CDR1 and CDR2 from the germline V gene are MNHEY and SVGAGI. The length of the CDR3 is 13 residues. In DNA, the CDR3 is TGTGCCAGCTCTGCGACGGGGGGGGATGAGCAGTTCTTC. It encodes CASSATGGDEQFF.

This chain uses TRBV11-2 with TRBJ2-7, with TRBD1 as a possible D gene (6 bases). V was cut by 5 bases and J by 3 bases, with 17 bases left in between. This CDR3 spans 15 amino acids. Germline V gene lookup returns CDR1 SGHAT and CDR2 FQNNGV. The CDR3 spells CASSEGRGGGYEQYF. The CDR3 region has the DNA TGTGCCAGCAGCGAGGGCAGGGGTGGAGGCTACGAGCAGTACTTC.

V usage is TRBV2 and J usage is TRBJ1-2, with 7 positions matching TRBD1. The CDR3 is 16 amino acids. V trimming: 6 bases; J trimming: 0 bases; junction bases outside the gene matches: 10. Germline CDR1 is SNHLY and CDR2 is FYNNEI. The CDR3 nucleotides are TGTGCCAGCAGGGACAGACAGGGTGGGGCTAACTATGGCTACACCTTC. The encoded protein is CASRDRQGGANYGYTF.

The V gene is TRBV7-6, the J gene TRBJ1-6; 12 bases fit TRBD1. The CDR3 runs to 14 residues. The V gene's germline CDR1 is SGHVS and CDR2 FNYEAQ. The J segment lost 10 bases and the V segment lost 5 bases, leaving 3 bases of the junction unmatched. CDR3: CASSLGTGGSPLHF. The CDR3 DNA reads as TGTGCCAGCAGCCTAGGGACAGGGGGCTCACCCCTCCACTTT.

V usage is TRBV29-1 and J usage is TRBJ2-5, with TRBD1 matching 11 bases. The germline gives CDR1 SQVTM, CDR2 ANQGSEA. With 1 base clipped from V and 5 bases from J, the junction kept 15 bases outside the gene matches. The CDR3 consists of 18 residues. The CDR3 nucleotides read TGCAGCGTTGAAGCCTCCGGACAGGGGGCTCTATTGAGTGAGACCCAGTACTTC. Protein product: CSVEASGQGALLSETQYF.

The chain joins TRBV7-9 to TRBJ1-2; 7 bases map to TRBD1. Trimming cost V 5 bases and J 4 bases; bases outside gene matches: 19. Germline lookup yields CDR1 SEHNR and CDR2 FQNEAQ (reference sequence). This CDR3 contains 18 residues. The CDR3 protein is CASSPELGFEGASYGYTF. Written as DNA, the CDR3 is TGTGCCAGCAGCCCGGAGCTCGGTTTTGAGGGGGCAAGCTATGGCTACACCTTC.

The V gene is TRBV2, the J gene TRBJ1-2; 8 bases agree with TRBD1. CDR1 SNHLY and CDR2 FYNNEI come from the germline V gene. V was clipped by 6 bases and J by 2 bases; unmatched bases: 14. The CDR3 extends over 17 amino acids. The CDR3 DNA reads TGTGCCAGCAGGCCGGACAGGGCCAAGCTAATAAACTATGGCTACACCTTC. Translation: CASRPDRAKLINYGYTF. The full variable domain, rest sourced from reference TRBV2 and TRBJ1-2, is EPEVTQTPSHQVTQMGQEVILRCVPISNHLYFYWYRQILGQKVEFLVSFYNNEISEKSEIFDDQFSVERPDGSNFTLKIRSTKLEDSAMYFCASRPDRAKLINYGYTFGSGTRLTVV.

V gene TRBV12-3 or TRBV12-4 combines with J gene TRBJ2-1, with D possibly being TRBD2 (5 bases). This CDR3 region has 12 residues. Trimming left V 6 bases short and J 13 bases short, with 16 bases between. CDR3 DNA sequence: TGTGCCAGCAGCTCACCGGGGTCGGGCCAGTTCTTC. It translates to CASSSPGSGQFF.

The J gene is TRBJ2-5, the V gene TRBV5-4, with 7 bases aligning to TRBD2. CDR3 length equals 15 residues. Germline-derived CDR1 and CDR2 are SGHNT and YYREEE (reference sequence). J gave up 1 base and V 3 bases, and 6 bases lay outside the gene matches. CDR3 in DNA: TGTGCCAGCAGCTCCAGCGGGGACGGCCAAGAGACCCAGTACTTC. Amino acids: CASSSSGDGQETQYF.

V gene TRBV10-2 combines with J gene TRBJ2-1, with TRBD2 matching 11 bases. The CDR3 totals 14 residues. The V gene end was trimmed by 6 bases and the J gene end by 9 bases; junction bases not matched to a gene: 7. Germline CDR1 reads WSHSY; CDR2 reads SAAADI. The CDR3 region is CASRISGGAREQFF. Here the CDR3 DNA reads TGCGCCAGCAGGATTAGCGGGGGGGCGCGTGAGCAGTTCTTC.

The gene calls are TRBV7-3 and TRBJ1-2, with D unresolved. The CDR3 extends over 14 amino acids. Germline CDR1 reads SGHTA; CDR2 reads FQGTGA. Between the trimmed V and J ends, which lost 3 bases and 1 base, there was a span of 9 bases. The CDR3 DNA sequence: TGTGCCAGCAGCTTTGGGCCCGATAACTATGGCTACACCTTC. It specifies CASSFGPDNYGYTF.